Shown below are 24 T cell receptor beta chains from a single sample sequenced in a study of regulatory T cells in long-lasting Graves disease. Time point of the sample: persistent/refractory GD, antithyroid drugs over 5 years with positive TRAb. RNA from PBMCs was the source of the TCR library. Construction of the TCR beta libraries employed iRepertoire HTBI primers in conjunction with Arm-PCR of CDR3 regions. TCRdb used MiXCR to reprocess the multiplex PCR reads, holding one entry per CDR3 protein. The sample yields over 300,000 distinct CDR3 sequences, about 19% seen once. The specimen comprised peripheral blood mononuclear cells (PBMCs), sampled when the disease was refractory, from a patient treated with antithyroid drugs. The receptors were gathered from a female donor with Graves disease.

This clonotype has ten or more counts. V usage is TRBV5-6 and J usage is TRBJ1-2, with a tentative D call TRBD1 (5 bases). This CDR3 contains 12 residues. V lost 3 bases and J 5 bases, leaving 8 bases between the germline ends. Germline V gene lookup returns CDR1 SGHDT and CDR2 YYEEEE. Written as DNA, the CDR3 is TGTGCCAGCAGCTCCGGGGGATATGGCTACACCTTC. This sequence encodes CASSSGGYGYTF.

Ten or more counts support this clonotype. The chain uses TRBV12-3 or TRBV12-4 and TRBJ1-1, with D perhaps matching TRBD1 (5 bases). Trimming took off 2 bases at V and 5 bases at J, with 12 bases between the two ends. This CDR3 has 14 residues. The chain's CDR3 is CASSLIGAPTEAFF. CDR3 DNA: TGTGCCAGCAGTTTAATAGGGGCCCCTACTGAAGCTTTCTTT.

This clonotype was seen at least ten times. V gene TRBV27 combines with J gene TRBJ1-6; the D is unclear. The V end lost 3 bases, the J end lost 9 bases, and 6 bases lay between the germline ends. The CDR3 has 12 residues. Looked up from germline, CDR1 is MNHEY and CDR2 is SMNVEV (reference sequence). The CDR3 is CASSLGRSPLHF. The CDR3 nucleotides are TGTGCCAGCAGTTTGGGCCGTTCACCCCTCCACTTT.

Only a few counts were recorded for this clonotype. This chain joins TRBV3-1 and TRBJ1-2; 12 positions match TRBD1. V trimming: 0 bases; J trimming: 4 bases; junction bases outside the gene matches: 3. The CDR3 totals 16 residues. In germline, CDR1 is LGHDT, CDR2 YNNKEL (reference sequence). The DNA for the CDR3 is TGTGCCAGCAGCCAAGATGGGACAGGGGGCATCTATGGCTACACCTTC. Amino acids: CASSQDGTGGIYGYTF. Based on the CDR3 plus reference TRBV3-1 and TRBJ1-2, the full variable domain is DTAVSQTPKYLVTQMGNDKSIKCEQNLGHDTMYWYKQDSKKFLKIMFSYNNKELIINETVPNRFSPKSPDKAHLNLHINSLELGDSAVYFCASSQDGTGGIYGYTFGSGTRLTVV.

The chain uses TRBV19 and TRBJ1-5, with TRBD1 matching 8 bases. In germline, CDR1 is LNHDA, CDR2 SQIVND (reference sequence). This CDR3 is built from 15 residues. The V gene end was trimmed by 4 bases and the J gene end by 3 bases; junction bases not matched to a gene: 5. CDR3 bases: TGTGCCAGTAGTAAGGAGACAGGGGTCAATCAGCCCCAGCATTTT. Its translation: CASSKETGVNQPQHF. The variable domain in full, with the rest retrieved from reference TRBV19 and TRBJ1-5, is DGGITQSPKYLFRKEGQNVTLSCEQNLNHDAMYWYRQDPGQGLRLIYYSQIVNDFQKGDIAEGYSVSREKKESFPLTVTSAQKNPTAFYLCASSKETGVNQPQHFGDGTRLSIL.

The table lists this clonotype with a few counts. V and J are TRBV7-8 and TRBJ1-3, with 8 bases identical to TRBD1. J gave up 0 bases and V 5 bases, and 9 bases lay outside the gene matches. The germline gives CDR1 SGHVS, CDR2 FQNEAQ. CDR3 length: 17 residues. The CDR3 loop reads CASSRRTGTLSGNTIYF. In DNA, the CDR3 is TGTGCCAGCAGCCGCCGGACAGGGACTCTCTCTGGAAACACCATATATTTT.

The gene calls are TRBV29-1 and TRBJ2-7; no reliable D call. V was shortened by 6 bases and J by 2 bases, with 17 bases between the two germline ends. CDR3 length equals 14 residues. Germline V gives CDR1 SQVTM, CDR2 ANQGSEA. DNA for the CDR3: TGCAGCGTGAGCCTACCGGGCCTTCCCTACGAGCAGTACTTC. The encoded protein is CSVSLPGLPYEQYF.

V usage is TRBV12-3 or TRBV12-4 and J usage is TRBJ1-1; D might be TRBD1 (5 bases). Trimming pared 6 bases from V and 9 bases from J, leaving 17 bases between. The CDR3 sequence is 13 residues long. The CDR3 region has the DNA TGTGCCAGCAGCCTCCCGGGGGTAAGGAAAGCTTTCTTT. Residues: CASSLPGVRKAFF.

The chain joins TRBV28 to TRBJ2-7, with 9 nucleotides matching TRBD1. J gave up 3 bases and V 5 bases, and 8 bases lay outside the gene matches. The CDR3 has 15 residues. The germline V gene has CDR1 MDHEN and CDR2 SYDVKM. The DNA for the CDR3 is TGTGCCAGCAGTCCCCCCGGGACAGGGATCTACGAGCAGTACTTC. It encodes CASSPPGTGIYEQYF.

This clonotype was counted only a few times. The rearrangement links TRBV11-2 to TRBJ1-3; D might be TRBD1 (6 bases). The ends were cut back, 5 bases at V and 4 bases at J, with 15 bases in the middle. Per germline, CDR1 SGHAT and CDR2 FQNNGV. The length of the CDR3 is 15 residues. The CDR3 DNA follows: TGTGCCAGCAGCCCGATTGGGGGGCGAGGAAACACCATATATTTT. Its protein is CASSPIGGRGNTIYF.

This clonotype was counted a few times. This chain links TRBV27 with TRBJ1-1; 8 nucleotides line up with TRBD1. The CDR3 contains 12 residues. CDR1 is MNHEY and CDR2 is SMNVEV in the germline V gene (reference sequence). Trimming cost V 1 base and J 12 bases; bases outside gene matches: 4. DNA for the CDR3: TGTGCCAGCAGTTTATTCAGGGGGCCAACTTTCTTT. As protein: CASSLFRGPTFF.

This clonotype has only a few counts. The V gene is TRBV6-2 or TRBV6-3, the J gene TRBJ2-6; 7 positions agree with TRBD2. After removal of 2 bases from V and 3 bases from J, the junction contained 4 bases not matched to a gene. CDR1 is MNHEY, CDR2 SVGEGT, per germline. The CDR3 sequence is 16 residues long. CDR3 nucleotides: TGTGCCAGCAGTTACCGGGAGGTCGGTGGGGCCAACGTCCTGACTTTC. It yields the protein CASSYREVGGANVLTF.

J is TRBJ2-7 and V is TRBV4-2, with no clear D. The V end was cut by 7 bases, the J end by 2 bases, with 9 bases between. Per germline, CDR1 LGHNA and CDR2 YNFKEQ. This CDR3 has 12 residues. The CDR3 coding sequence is TGTGCCAGCATGGGCGGAACCTACGAGCAGTACTTC. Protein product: CASMGGTYEQYF.

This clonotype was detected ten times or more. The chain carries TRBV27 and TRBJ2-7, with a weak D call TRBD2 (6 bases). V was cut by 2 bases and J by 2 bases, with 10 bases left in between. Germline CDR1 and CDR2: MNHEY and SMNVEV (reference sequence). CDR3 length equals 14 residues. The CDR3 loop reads CASSLRRGPYEQYF. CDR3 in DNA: TGTGCCAGCAGTTTAAGGCGGGGACCCTACGAGCAGTACTTC.

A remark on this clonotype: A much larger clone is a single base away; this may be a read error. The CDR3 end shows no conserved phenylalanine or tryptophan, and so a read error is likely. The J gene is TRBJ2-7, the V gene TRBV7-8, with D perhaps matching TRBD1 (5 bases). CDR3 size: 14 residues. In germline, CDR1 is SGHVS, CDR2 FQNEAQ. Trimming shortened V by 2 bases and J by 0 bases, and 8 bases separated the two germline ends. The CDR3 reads CASSLSTGSYEQYS. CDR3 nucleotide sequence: TGTGCCAGCAGCTTATCCACAGGCTCCTACGAGCAGTACTCC.

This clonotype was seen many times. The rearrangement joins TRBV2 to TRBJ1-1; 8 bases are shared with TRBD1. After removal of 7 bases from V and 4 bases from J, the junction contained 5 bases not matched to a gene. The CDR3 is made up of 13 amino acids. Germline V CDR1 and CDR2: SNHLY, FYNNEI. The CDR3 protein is CASTRQGSTEAFF. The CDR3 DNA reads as TGTGCCAGCACGAGACAGGGGAGCACTGAAGCTTTCTTT.

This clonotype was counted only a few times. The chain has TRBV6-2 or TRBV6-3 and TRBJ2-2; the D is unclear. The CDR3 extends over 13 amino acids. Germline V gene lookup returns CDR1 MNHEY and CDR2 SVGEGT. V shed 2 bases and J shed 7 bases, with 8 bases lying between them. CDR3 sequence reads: CASSYVAGGELFF. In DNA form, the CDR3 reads TGTGCCAGCAGTTACGTGGCTGGCGGGGAGCTGTTTTTT.

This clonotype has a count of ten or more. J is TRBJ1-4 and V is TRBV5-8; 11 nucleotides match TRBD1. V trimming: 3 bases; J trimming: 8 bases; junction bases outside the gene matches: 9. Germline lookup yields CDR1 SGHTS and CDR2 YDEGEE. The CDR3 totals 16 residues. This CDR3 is CASSWTDRGREEKLFF. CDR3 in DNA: TGTGCCAGCAGCTGGACGGACAGGGGGCGAGAGGAAAAACTGTTTTTT.

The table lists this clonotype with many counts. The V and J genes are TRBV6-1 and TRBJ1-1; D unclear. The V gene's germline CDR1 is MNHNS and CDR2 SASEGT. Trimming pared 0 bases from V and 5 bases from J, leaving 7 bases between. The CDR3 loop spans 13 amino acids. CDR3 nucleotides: TGTGCCAGCAGTGAAGCAGGGAGTACTGAAGCTTTCTTT. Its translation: CASSEAGSTEAFF.

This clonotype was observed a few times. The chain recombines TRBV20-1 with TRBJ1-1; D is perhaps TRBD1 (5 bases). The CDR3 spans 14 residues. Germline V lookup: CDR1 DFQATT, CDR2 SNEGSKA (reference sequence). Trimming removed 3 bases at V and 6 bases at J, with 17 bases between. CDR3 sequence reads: CSASPHRSAAEAFF. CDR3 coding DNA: TGCAGTGCTAGCCCCCACAGGAGTGCAGCTGAAGCTTTCTTT.

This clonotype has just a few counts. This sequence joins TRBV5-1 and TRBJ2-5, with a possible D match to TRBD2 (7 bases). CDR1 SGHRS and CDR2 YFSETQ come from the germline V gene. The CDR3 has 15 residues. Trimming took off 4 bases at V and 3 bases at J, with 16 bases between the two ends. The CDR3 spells CASSPRGGKEETQYF. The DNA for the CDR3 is TGCGCCAGCAGCCCTAGGGGGGGCAAAGAAGAGACCCAGTACTTC.

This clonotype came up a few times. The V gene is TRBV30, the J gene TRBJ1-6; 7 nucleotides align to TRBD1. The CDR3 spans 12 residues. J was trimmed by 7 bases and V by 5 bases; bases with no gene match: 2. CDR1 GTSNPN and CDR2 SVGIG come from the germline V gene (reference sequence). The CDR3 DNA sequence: TGTGCCTGGCAGGGGGTCAATTCACCCCTCCACTTT. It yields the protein CAWQGVNSPLHF.

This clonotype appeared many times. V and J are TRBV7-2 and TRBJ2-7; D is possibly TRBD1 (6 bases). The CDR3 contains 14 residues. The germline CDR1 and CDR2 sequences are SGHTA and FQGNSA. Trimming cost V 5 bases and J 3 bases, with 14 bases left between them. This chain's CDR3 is CASSLGQANYEQYF. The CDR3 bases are TGTGCCAGCAGCCTGGGACAAGCCAACTACGAGCAGTACTTC.

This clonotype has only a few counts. The CDR3 nucleotides are TGTGCCAGCAGCCAAGTCCAGGAATTGACTGAAGCTTTCTTT. Protein product: CASSQVQELTEAFF. The V call is TRBV3-1, the J call TRBJ1-1, with D uncertain. Between the trimmed V and J ends, which lost 1 base and 5 bases, there was a span of 11 bases. The length of the CDR3 is 14 residues. Germline loops: CDR1 LGHDT, CDR2 YNNKEL (reference sequence).